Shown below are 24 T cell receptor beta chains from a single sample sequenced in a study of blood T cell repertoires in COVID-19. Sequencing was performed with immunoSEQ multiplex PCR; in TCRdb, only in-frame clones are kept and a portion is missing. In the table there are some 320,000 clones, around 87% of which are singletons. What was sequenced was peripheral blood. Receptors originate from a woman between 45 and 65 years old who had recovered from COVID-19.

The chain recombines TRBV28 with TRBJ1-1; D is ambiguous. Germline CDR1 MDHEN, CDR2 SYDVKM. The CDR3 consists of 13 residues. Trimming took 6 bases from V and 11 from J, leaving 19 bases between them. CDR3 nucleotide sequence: TGTGCCAGCAGCCCTACTCTCAGGTACGGCGCTTTCTTT. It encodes CASSPTLRYGAFF.

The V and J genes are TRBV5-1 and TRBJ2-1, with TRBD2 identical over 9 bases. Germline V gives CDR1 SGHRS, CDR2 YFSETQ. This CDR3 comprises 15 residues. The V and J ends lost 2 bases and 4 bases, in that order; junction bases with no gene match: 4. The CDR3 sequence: CASSFGTSHYNEQFF. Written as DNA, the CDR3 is TGCGCCAGCAGCTTCGGGACTAGCCATTACAATGAGCAGTTCTTC. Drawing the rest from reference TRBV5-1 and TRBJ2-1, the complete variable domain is KAGVTQTPRYLIKTRGQQVTLSCSPISGHRSVSWYQQTPGQGLQFLFEYFSETQRNKGNFPGRFSGRQFSNSRSEMNVSTLELGDSALYLCASSFGTSHYNEQFFGPGTRLTVL.

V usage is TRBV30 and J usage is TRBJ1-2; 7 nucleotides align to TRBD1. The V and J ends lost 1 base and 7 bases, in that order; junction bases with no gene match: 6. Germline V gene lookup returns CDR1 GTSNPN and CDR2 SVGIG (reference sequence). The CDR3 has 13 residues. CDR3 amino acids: CAWSDRQGGGYTF. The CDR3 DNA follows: TGTGCCTGGAGTGATCGACAGGGCGGTGGCTACACCTTC.

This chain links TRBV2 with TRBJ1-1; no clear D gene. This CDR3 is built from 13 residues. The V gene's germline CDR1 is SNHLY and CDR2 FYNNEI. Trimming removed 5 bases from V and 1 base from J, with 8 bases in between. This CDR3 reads CASSNRQNTEAFF. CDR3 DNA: TGTGCCAGCAGTAATAGACAGAACACTGAAGCTTTCTTT.

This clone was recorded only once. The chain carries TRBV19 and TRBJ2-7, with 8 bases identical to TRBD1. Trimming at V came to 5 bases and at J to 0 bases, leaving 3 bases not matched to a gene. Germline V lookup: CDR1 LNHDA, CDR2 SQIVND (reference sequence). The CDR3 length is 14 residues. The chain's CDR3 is CASSQTGDSYEQYF. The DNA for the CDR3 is TGTGCCAGTAGTCAGACAGGGGACTCCTACGAGCAGTACTTC.

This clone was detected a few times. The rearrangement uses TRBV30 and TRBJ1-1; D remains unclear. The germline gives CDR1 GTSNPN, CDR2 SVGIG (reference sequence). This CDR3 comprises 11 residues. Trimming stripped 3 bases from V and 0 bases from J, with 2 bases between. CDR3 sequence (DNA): TGTGCCTGGAGCTTGAACACTGAAGCTTTCTTT. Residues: CAWSLNTEAFF.

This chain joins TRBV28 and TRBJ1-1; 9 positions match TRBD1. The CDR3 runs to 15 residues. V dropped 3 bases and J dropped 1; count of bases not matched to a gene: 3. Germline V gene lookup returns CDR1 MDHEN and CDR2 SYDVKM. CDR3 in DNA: TGTGCCAGCAGTTTGGGACAGGGATCGAACACTGAAGCTTTCTTT. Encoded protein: CASSLGQGSNTEAFF. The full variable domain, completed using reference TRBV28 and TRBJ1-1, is DVKVTQSSRYLVKRTGEKVFLECVQDMDHENMFWYRQDPGLGLRLIYFSYDVKMKEKGDIPEGYSVSREKKERFSLILESASTNQTSMYLCASSLGQGSNTEAFFGQGTRLTVV.

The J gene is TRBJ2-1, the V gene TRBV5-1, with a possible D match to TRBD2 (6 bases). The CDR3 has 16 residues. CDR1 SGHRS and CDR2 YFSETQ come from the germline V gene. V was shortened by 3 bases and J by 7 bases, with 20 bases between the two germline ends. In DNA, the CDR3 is TGCGCCAGCAGCTGGGGTGTCAGGGCTGGGGGGAATGAGCAGTTCTTC. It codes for CASSWGVRAGGNEQFF.

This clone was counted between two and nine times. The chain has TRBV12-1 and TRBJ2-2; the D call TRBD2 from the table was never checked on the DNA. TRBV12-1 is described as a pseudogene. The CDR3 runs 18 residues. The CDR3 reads CASRIDRLAGAITGELFF. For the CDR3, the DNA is TGTGCCAGCAGGATAGATAGGCTAGCGGGGGCCATCACCGGGGAGCTGTTTTTT.

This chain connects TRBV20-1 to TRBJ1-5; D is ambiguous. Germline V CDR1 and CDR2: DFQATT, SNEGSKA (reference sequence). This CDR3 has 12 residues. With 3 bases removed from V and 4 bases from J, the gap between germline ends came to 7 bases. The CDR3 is CSASGGNQPQHF. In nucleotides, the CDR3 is TGCAGTGCTAGTGGAGGGAATCAGCCCCAGCATTTT.

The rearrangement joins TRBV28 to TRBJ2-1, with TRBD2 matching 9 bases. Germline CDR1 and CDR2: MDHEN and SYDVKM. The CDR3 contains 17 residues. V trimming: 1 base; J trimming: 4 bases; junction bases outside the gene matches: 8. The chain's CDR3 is CASSLFRGRAGYNEQFF. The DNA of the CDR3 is TGTGCCAGCAGTTTATTCCGCGGGAGGGCGGGGTACAATGAGCAGTTCTTC.

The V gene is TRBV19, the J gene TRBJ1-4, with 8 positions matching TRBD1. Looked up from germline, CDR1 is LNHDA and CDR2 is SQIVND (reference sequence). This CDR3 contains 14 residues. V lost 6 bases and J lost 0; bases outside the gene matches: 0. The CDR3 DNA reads TGTGCCAGTAGGACAGGGGCAACTAATGAAAAACTGTTTTTT. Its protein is CASRTGATNEKLFF. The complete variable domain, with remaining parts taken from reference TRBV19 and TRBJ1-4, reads DGGITQSPKYLFRKEGQNVTLSCEQNLNHDAMYWYRQDPGQGLRLIYYSQIVNDFQKGDIAEGYSVSREKKESFPLTVTSAQKNPTAFYLCASRTGATNEKLFFGSGTQLSVL.

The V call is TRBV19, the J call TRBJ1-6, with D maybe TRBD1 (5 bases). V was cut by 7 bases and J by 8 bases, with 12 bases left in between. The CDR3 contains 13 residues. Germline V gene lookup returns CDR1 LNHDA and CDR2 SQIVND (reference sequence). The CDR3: CASTGMVDSPLHF. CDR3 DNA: TGTGCCAGTACAGGGATGGTTGATTCACCCCTCCACTTT. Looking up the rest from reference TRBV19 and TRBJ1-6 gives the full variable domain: DGGITQSPKYLFRKEGQNVTLSCEQNLNHDAMYWYRQDPGQGLRLIYYSQIVNDFQKGDIAEGYSVSREKKESFPLTVTSAQKNPTAFYLCASTGMVDSPLHFGNGTRLTVT.

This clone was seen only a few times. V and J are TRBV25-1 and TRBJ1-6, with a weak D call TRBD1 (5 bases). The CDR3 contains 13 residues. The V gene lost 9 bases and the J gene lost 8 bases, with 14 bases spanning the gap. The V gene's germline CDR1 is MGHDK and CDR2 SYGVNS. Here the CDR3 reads CASSGALDSPLHF. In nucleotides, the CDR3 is TGTGCCAGTTCTGGGGCGCTGGATTCACCCCTCCACTTT.

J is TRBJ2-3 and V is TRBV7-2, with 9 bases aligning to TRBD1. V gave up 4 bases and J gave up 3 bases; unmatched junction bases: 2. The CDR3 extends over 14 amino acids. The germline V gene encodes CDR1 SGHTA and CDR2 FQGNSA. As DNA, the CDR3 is TGTGCCAGCAGCTCGGACAGGGGAACAGATACGCAGTATTTT. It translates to CASSSDRGTDTQYF. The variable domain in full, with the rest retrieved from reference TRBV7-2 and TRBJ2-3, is GAGVSQSPSNKVTEKGKDVELRCDPISGHTALYWYRQSLGQGLEFLIYFQGNSAPDKSGLPSDRFSAERTGGSVSTLTIQRTQQEDSAVYLCASSSDRGTDTQYFGPGTRLTVL.

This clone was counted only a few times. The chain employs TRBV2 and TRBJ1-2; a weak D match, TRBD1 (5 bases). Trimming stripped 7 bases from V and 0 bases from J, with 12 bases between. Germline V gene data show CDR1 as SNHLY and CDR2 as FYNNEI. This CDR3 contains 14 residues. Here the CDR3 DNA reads TGTGCCAGCAATATACAGGCTTCTAACTATGGCTACACCTTC. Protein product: CASNIQASNYGYTF.

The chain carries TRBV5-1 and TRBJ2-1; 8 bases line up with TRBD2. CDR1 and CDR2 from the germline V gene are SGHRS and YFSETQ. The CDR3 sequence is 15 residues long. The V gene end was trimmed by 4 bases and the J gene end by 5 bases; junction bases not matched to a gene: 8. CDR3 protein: CASSPRGAKNNEQFF. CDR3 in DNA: TGCGCCAGCAGCCCGCGGGGGGCTAAAAACAATGAGCAGTTCTTC.

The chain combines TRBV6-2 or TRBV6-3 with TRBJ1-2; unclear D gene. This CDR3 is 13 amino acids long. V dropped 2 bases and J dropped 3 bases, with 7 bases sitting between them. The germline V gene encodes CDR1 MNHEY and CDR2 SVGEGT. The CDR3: CASSYGSHYGYTF. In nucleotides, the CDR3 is TGTGCCAGCAGTTACGGTAGCCACTATGGCTACACCTTC.

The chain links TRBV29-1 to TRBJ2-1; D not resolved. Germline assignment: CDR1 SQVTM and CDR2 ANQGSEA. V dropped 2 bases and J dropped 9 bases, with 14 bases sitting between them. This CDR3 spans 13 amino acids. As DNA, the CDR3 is TGCAGCGTTGAAAAGTCACTGCTGCGTGAGCAGTTCTTC. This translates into CSVEKSLLREQFF.

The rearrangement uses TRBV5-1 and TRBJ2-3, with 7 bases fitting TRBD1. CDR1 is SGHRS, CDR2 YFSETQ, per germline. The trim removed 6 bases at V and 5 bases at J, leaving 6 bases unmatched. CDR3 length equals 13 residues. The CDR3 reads CASKDRTGDTQYF. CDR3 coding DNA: TGCGCCAGCAAGGACAGGACCGGAGATACGCAGTATTTT. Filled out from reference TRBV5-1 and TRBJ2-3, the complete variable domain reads KAGVTQTPRYLIKTRGQQVTLSCSPISGHRSVSWYQQTPGQGLQFLFEYFSETQRNKGNFPGRFSGRQFSNSRSEMNVSTLELGDSALYLCASKDRTGDTQYFGPGTRLTVL.

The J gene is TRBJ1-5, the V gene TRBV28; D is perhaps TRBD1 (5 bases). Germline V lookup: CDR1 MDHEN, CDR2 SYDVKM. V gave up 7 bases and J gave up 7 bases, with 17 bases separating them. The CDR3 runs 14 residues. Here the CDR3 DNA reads TGTGCCAGCATCGCCATGGGACGGGGGCAGCCCCAGCATTTT. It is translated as CASIAMGRGQPQHF.

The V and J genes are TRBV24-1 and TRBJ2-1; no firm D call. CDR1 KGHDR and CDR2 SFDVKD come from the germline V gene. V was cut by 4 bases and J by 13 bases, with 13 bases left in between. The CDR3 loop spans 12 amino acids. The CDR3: CATSDPDTSQFF. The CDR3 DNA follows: TGTGCCACCAGTGACCCCGACACTTCCCAGTTCTTC.

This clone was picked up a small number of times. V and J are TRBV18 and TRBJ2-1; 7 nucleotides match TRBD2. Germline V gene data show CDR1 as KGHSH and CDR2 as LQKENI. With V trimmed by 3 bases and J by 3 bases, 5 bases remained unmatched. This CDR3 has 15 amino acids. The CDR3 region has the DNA TGTGCCAGCTCACCGCTGGGAGGGATCTACAATGAGCAGTTCTTC. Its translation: CASSPLGGIYNEQFF.

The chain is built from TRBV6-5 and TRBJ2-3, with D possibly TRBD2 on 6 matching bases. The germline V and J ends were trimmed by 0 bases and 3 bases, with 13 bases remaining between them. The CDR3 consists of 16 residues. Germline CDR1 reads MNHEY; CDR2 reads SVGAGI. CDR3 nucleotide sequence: TGTGCCAGCAGTTACTCTAGCGTGACTAGAACAGATACGCAGTATTTT. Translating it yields CASSYSSVTRTDTQYF.